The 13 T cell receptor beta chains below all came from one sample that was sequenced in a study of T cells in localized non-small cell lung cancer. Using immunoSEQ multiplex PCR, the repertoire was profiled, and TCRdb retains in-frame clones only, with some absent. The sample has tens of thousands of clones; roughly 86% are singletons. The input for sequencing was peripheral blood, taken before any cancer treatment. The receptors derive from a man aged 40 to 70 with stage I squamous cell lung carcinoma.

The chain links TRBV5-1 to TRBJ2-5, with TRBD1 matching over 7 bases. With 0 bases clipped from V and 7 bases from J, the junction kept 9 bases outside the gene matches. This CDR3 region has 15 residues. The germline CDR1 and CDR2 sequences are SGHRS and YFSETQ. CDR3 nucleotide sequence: TGCGCCAGCAGCTTGGAGCACAGGGGATTAGGGACCCAGTACTTC. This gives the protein CASSLEHRGLGTQYF.

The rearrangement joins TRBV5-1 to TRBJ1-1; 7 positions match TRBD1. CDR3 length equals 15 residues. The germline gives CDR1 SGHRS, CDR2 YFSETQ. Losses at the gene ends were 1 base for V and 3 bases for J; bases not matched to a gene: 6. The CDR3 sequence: CASSLPGGTYTEAFF. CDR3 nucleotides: TGCGCCAGCAGCTTGCCAGGGGGGACCTACACTGAAGCTTTCTTT.

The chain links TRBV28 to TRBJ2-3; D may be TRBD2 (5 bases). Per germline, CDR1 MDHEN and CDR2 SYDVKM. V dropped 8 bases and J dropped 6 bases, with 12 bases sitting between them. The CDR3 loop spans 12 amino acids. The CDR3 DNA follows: TGTGCCAGCTACAGCGGAGGTGATACGCAGTATTTT. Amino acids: CASYSGGDTQYF.

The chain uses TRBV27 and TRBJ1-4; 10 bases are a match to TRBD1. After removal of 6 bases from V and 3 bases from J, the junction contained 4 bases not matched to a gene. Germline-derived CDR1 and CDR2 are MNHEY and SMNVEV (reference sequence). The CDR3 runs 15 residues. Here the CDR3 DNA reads TGTGCCAGCAGCCGGGACAGGGGTGCTAATGAAAAACTGTTTTTT. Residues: CASSRDRGANEKLFF. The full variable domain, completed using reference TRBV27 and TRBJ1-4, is EAQVTQNPRYLITVTGKKLTVTCSQNMNHEYMSWYRQDPGLGLRQIYYSMNVEVTDKGDVPEGYKVSRKEKRNFPLILESPSPNQTSLYFCASSRDRGANEKLFFGSGTQLSVL.

The CDR3 sequence: CASSLGRGINEKLFF. The CDR3 DNA reads TGTGCCAGCAGCTTAGGCAGGGGCATTAATGAAAAACTGTTTTTT. The gene calls are TRBV11-2 and TRBJ1-4; D possibly corresponds to TRBD1 (6 bases). CDR1 and CDR2 (germline): SGHAT, FQNNGV. Deletions cut 1 base from V and 4 bases from J, with 10 bases between. This CDR3 comprises 15 residues.

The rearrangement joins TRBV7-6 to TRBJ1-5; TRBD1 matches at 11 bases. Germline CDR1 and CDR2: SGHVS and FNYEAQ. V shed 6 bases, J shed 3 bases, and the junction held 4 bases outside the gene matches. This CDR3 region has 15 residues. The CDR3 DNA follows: TGTGCCAGCAGATCGGGACAGGGGGACAATCAGCCCCAGCATTTT. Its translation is CASRSGQGDNQPQHF.

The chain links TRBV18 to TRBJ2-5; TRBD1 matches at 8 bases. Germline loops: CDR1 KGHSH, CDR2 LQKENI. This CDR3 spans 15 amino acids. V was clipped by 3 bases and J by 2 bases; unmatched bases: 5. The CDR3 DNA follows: TGTGCCAGCTCACCTGGGACAGGACATCAAGAGACCCAGTACTTC. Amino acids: CASSPGTGHQETQYF. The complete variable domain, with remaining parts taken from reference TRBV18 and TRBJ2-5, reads NAGVMQNPRHLVRRRGQEARLRCSPMKGHSHVYWYRQLPEEGLKFMVYLQKENIIDESGMPKERFSAEFPKEGPSILRIQQVVRGDSAAYFCASSPGTGHQETQYFGPGTRLLVL.

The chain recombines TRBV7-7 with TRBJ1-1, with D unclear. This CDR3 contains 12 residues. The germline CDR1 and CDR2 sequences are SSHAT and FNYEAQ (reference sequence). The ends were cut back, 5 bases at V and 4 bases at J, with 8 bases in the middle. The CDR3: CASSPFSTEAFF. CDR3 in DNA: TGTGCCAGCAGCCCCTTTAGCACTGAAGCTTTCTTT.

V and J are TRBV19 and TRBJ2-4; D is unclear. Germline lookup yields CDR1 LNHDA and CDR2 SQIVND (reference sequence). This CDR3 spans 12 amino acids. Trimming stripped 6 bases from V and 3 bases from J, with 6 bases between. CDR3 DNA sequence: TGTGCCAGTAGCCCAGTCAAAAACATTCAGTACTTC. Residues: CASSPVKNIQYF.

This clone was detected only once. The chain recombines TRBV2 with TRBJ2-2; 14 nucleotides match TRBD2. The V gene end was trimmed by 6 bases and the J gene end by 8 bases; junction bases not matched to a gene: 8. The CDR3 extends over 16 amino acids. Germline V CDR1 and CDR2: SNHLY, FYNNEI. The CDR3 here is CASRALGLAGVGELFF. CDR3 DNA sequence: TGTGCCAGCAGGGCTTTGGGACTAGCGGGAGTAGGGGAGCTGTTTTTT.

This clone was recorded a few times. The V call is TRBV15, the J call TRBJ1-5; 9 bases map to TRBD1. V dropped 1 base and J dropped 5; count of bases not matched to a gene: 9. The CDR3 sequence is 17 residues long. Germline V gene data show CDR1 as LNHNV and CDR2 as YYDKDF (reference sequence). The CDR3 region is CATSRGLTGGVYQPQHF. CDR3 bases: TGTGCCACCAGCAGAGGACTTACAGGGGGCGTGTATCAGCCCCAGCATTTT.

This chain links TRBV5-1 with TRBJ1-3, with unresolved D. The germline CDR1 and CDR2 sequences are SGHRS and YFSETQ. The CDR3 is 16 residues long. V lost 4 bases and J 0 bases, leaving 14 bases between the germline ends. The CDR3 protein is CASSGDTDLSGNTIYF. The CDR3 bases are TGCGCCAGCAGCGGAGACACAGATCTCTCTGGAAACACCATATATTTT. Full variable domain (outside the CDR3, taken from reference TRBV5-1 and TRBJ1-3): KAGVTQTPRYLIKTRGQQVTLSCSPISGHRSVSWYQQTPGQGLQFLFEYFSETQRNKGNFPGRFSGRQFSNSRSEMNVSTLELGDSALYLCASSGDTDLSGNTIYFGEGSWLTVV.

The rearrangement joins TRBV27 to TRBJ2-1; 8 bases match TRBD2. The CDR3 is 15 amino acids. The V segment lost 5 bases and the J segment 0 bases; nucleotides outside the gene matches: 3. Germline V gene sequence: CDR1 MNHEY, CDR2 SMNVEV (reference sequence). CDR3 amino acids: CASSRSGDSYNEQFF. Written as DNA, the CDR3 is TGTGCCAGCAGTCGTAGCGGGGACTCCTACAATGAGCAGTTCTTC.